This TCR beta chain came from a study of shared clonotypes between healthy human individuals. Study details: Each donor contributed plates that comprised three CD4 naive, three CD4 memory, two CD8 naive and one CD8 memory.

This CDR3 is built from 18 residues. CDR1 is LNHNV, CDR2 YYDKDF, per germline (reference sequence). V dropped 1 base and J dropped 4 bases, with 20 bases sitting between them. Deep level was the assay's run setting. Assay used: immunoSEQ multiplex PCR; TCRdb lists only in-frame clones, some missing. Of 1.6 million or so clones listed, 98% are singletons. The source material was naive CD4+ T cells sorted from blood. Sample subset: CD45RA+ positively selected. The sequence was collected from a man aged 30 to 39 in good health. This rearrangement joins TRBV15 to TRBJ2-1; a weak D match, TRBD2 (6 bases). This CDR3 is CATSRGLLTRGSYNEQFF. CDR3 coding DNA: TGTGCCACCAGCAGAGGGCTTTTGACTAGAGGGAGTTACAATGAGCAGTTCTTC.